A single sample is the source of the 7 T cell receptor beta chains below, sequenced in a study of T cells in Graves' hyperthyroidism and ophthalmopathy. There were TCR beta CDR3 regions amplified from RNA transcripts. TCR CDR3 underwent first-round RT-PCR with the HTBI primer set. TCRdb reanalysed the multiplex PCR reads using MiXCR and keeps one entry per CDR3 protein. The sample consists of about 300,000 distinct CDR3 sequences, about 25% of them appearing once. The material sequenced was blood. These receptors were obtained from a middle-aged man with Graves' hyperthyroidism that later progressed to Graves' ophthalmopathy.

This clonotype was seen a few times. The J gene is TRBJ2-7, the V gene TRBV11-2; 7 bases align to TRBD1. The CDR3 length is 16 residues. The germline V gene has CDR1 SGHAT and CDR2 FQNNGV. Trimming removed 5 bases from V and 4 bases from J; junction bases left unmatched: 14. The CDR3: CASSARRGQRYYEQYF. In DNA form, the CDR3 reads TGTGCCAGCAGCGCTCGTAGGGGACAGAGATATTACGAGCAGTACTTC.

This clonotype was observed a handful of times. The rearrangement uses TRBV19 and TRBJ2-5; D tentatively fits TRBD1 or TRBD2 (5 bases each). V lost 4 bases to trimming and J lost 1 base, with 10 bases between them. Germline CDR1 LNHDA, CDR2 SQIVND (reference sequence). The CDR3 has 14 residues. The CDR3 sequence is CASSKGDLQETQYF. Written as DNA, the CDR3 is TGTGCCAGTAGTAAAGGGGACCTCCAAGAGACCCAGTACTTC.

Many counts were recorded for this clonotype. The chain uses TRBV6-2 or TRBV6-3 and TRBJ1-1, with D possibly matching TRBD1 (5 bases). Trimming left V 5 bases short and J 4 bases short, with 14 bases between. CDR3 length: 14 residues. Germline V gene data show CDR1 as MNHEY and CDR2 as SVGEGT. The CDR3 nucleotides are TGTGCCAGCAGTCAATTTAGGGGCCCCACTGAAGCTTTCTTT. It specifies CASSQFRGPTEAFF.

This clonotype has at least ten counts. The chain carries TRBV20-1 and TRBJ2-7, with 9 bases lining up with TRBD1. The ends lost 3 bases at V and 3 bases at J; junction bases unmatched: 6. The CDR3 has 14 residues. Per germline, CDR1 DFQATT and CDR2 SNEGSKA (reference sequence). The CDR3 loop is CSASPAGQGYEQYF. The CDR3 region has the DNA TGCAGTGCTAGTCCGGCGGGACAGGGCTACGAGCAGTACTTC.

Here the CDR3 DNA reads TGTGCCAGCAGCCCCCTGACAGGAGGGGAGACAAACTATGGCTACACCTTC. It yields the protein CASSPLTGGETNYGYTF. The rearrangement uses TRBV28 and TRBJ1-2; a weak D match, TRBD1 (6 bases). CDR3 length: 17 amino acids. The V end lost 6 bases, the J end lost 2 bases, and 22 bases lay between the germline ends. Germline lookup yields CDR1 MDHEN and CDR2 SYDVKM.

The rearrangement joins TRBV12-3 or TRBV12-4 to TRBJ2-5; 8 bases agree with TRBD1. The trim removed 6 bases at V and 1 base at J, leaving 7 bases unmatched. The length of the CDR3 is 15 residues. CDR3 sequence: CASSPGGSSQETQYF. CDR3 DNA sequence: TGTGCCAGCAGCCCAGGGGGCTCCAGCCAAGAGACCCAGTACTTC.

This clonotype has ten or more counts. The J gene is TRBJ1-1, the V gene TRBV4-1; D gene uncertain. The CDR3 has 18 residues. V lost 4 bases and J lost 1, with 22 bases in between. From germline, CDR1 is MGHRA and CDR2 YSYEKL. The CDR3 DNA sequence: TGCGCCAGCAGCCCCCGTCCGGCAGCCACGGCGGGGAACACTGAAGCTTTCTTT. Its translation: CASSPRPAATAGNTEAFF.